The 16 T cell receptor beta chains below come from one sample, sequenced in a study of T-cell memory formation after mild COVID-19. One entry per CDR3 protein, called by TCRdb with MiXCR from the 5' RACE reads. This table holds about 390,000 distinct CDR3 sequences, approximately 15% found once. The sequencing input was PBMCs or a T cell subset sorted from them (not recorded which). The source is a man between 18 and 29 years old who had mild COVID-19 (a few samples of this study predate the infection). Cell type and time point are not known.

This clonotype was counted a few times. The chain joins TRBV28 to TRBJ2-7, with D possibly TRBD2 on 6 matching bases. CDR1 is MDHEN, CDR2 SYDVKM, per germline. This CDR3 region has 14 residues. Between the trimmed V and J ends, which lost 2 bases and 6 bases, there was a span of 14 bases. CDR3 bases: TGTGCCAGCAGTTTAACGGCGGGACCGGGCGAGCAGTACGTC. This sequence encodes CASSLTAGPGEQYV.

The sample holds a few counts of this clonotype. CDR3 nucleotides: TGTGCCAGCAAAATCGGTCCCGCAGGACAGAACTATGGCTACACCTTC. This gives the protein CASKIGPAGQNYGYTF. The genes are TRBV6-5 and TRBJ1-2, with D tentatively TRBD1 (6 bases). V was clipped by 7 bases and J by 2 bases, with 20 bases between them. In germline, CDR1 is MNHEY, CDR2 SVGAGI. The CDR3 runs to 16 residues.

The chain carries TRBV12-3 or TRBV12-4 and TRBJ1-6; D might be TRBD1 (5 bases). The CDR3 is made up of 13 amino acids. Trimming shortened V by 5 bases and J by 10 bases, and 12 bases separated the two germline ends. CDR3 coding DNA: TGTGCCAGCAGTCCGGGGCGGGCGTCACCCCTCCACTTT. Residues: CASSPGRASPLHF.

The CDR3 bases are TGCGCCAGCAGCCAAGATCTCACCCGCGAAAAACTGTTTTTT. Protein: CASSQDLTREKLFF. This sequence joins TRBV4-3 and TRBJ1-4; D unclear. The germline CDR1 and CDR2 sequences are LGHNA and YSLEER. The CDR3 extends over 14 amino acids. The V gene lost 0 bases and the J gene lost 8 bases, with 10 bases spanning the gap.

This clonotype was counted a few times. The chain links TRBV5-1 to TRBJ2-7; the D gene is possibly TRBD1 (6 bases). Germline CDR1 SGHRS, CDR2 YFSETQ. The V gene lost 7 bases and the J gene lost 7 bases, with 18 bases spanning the gap. The CDR3 spans 13 residues. The CDR3 region has the DNA TGCGCCAGCGGCCGGGACACCATGTCTGAGCAGTACGTC. Its translation: CASGRDTMSEQYV.

This chain connects TRBV7-9 to TRBJ1-6; the D gene is possibly TRBD1 (6 bases). In germline, CDR1 is SEHNR, CDR2 FQNEAQ (reference sequence). V was trimmed by 5 bases and J by 6 bases, leaving 11 bases between them. The CDR3 totals 14 residues. The DNA of the CDR3 is TGTGCCAGCAGCCCAACAGGGCCTAATTCACCCCTCCACTTT. This gives the protein CASSPTGPNSPLHF.

This clonotype came up a few times. This chain uses TRBV29-1 with TRBJ2-3, with D perhaps given as TRBD1 or TRBD2 (6 bases each). In germline, CDR1 is SQVTM, CDR2 ANQGSEA. Trimming removed 6 bases from V and 5 bases from J, with 15 bases in between. The CDR3 has 13 amino acids. For the CDR3, the DNA is TGCAGCGTGAACGGGGGCACCATAGATACGCAGTATTTT. This encodes CSVNGGTIDTQYF.

This clonotype was picked up many times. The V and J genes are TRBV12-3 or TRBV12-4 and TRBJ2-1; a possible D gene is TRBD2 (6 bases). The V and J ends lost 3 bases and 9 bases respectively, with 9 bases between them. The CDR3 is made up of 12 amino acids. CDR3 sequence reads: CASSFRGSEQFF. The DNA for the CDR3 is TGTGCCAGCAGTTTTCGGGGGAGTGAGCAGTTCTTC.

V is TRBV6-5 and J is TRBJ1-2; no clear D gene. Germline CDR1 and CDR2: MNHEY and SVGAGI. The length of the CDR3 is 15 residues. Trimming stripped 0 bases from V and 2 bases from J, with 10 bases between. In DNA, the CDR3 is TGTGCCAGCAGTTACTCGGAGGGAATAAACTATGGCTACACCTTC. This encodes CASSYSEGINYGYTF.

The rearrangement joins TRBV7-2 to TRBJ1-4; D unresolved. CDR1 is SGHTA, CDR2 FQGNSA, per germline. V lost 2 bases and J lost 0, with 13 bases in between. The CDR3 spans 17 residues. DNA of the CDR3: TGTGCCAGCAGCTTAAGGCGGTTCGGGACAACTAATGAAAAACTGTTTTTT. Protein sequence: CASSLRRFGTTNEKLFF.

On this clonotype itself: At one boundary the junction diverges from the germline segment, which might be a read error. The chain links TRBV20-1 to TRBJ2-7; 11 positions agree with TRBD1. This CDR3 has 15 amino acids. The germline V gene has CDR1 DFQATT and CDR2 SNEGSKA (reference sequence). This CDR3 is CSAGEPGQGAYEQYF. CDR3 nucleotide sequence: TGCAGTGCTGGAGAGCCGGGACAGGGGGCCTACGAGCAGTACTTC.

In its sample, this clonotype was seen a few times. The chain uses TRBV2 and TRBJ2-3; D gene ambiguous. Germline CDR1 is SNHLY and CDR2 is FYNNEI. This CDR3 region has 13 residues. The V and J ends lost 6 bases and 4 bases respectively, with 11 bases between them. The CDR3 loop is CASSLRPPDTQYF. In DNA, the CDR3 is TGTGCCAGCAGCTTACGACCACCAGATACGCAGTATTTT.

This clonotype is a singleton in its sample. This chain links TRBV4-1 with TRBJ1-2, with D possibly being TRBD1 (6 bases). Between the trimmed V and J ends, which lost 5 bases and 1 base, there was a span of 11 bases. In germline, CDR1 is MGHRA, CDR2 YSYEKL. The CDR3 sequence is 14 residues long. CDR3 bases: TGCGCCAGCAGCTCCCGGACAGTTAACTATGGCTACACCTTC. Translation: CASSSRTVNYGYTF.

This clonotype was counted between two and nine times. The rearrangement joins TRBV29-1 to TRBJ2-1; the match to TRBD2 covers 10 bases. From germline, CDR1 is SQVTM and CDR2 ANQGSEA. J gave up 2 bases and V 5 bases, and 3 bases lay outside the gene matches. This CDR3 is 14 amino acids long. The CDR3: CSVLAGDPYNEQFF. DNA of the CDR3: TGCAGCGTTCTAGCGGGGGACCCCTACAATGAGCAGTTCTTC.

This clonotype was seen only a few times. The chain combines TRBV20-1 with TRBJ1-4, with no clear D. Deletions cut 3 bases from V and 8 bases from J, with 13 bases between. There are 13 residues in the CDR3. Looked up from germline, CDR1 is DFQATT and CDR2 is SNEGSKA (reference sequence). The CDR3 sequence is CSASVRVDEKLFF. The CDR3 nucleotides are TGCAGTGCTAGCGTTCGGGTCGACGAAAAACTGTTTTTT.

The chain recombines TRBV19 with TRBJ1-2; no firm D call. Germline V lookup: CDR1 LNHDA, CDR2 SQIVND (reference sequence). V dropped 4 bases and J dropped 2 bases, with 8 bases sitting between them. The CDR3 totals 13 residues. This chain's CDR3 is CASSSAENYGYTF. The DNA of the CDR3 is TGTGCCAGTAGTAGTGCGGAGAACTATGGCTACACCTTC.